This T cell receptor (beta chain) was observed in a study of human T cells and chemical hapten exposure. Germline loops: CDR1 SEHNR, CDR2 FQNEAQ (reference sequence). Unmatched junction bases numbered 4, after V lost 5 bases and J lost 2 bases. The CDR3 sequence is 14 residues long. Time point described: patch test 3, about 24 weeks after DPC sensitization. Regarding treatment: therapeutic diphenylcyclopropenone sensitization with weekly scalp DPC. In this sample, this clonotype turned up a few times. TCRdb redid the calling of the RACE reads with MiXCR, one entry per CDR3 protein. The profile shows 55,000 to 75,000 distinct CDR3 sequences, about an eighth of them singletons.

The sample consisted of whole blood, taken in connection with sensitization to the hapten diphenylcyclopropenone (DPC). This TCR derives from a man aged 25 to 45 with alopecia areata. Some clones in this sample may be carry-over from other donors' samples. J is TRBJ2-7 and V is TRBV7-9, with 9 bases identical to TRBD1. The CDR3 region is CASSLGTGTYEQYF. As DNA, the CDR3 is TGTGCCAGCAGCCTAGGGACAGGGACCTACGAGCAGTACTTC.